The sample holds one count of the clone carrying this T cell receptor beta chain. This specimen belongs to a study of T cell changes during pregnancy in multiple sclerosis. The data were produced by immunoSEQ multiplex PCR, yet TCRdb's version contains in-frame clones alone and is incomplete. The data contain approximately 50,000 clones, about nine tenths of them singletons. V lost 10 bases to trimming and J lost 8 bases; unmatched junction nucleotides: 8. The CDR3 has 13 residues. Looked up from germline, CDR1 is ENHRY and CDR2 is SYGVKD. This rearrangement joins TRBV10-3 to TRBJ2-1; 10 bases are a match to TRBD2. The sequences come from CD4+ T cells from peripheral blood mononuclear cells, collected after pregnancy. This receptor was obtained from a female donor in good health, enrolled as a control in a pregnancy study. In DNA, the CDR3 is TGTGCCACCAATAGCGGGGGGATGTATGAGCAGTTCTTC. Translated, it gives CATNSGGMYEQFF.